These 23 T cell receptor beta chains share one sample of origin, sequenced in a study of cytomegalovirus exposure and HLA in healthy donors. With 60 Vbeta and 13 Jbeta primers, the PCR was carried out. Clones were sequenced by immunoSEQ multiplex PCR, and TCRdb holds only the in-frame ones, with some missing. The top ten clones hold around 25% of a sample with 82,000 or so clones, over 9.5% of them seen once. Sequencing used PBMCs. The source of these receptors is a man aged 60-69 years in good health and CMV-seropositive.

The chain's CDR3 is CASSFYQKRWDTQYF. CDR3 DNA: TGTGCCAGCAGTTTCTACCAAAAGCGGTGGGATACGCAGTATTTT. The chain employs TRBV28 and TRBJ2-3; perhaps TRBD2 as D (5 bases). The CDR3 has 15 residues. Germline CDR1 is MDHEN and CDR2 is SYDVKM. Trimming stripped 3 bases from V and 6 bases from J, with 16 bases between. Together with reference TRBV28 and TRBJ2-3, the CDR3 gives the full variable domain: DVKVTQSSRYLVKRTGEKVFLECVQDMDHENMFWYRQDPGLGLRLIYFSYDVKMKEKGDIPEGYSVSREKKERFSLILESASTNQTSMYLCASSFYQKRWDTQYFGPGTRLTVL.

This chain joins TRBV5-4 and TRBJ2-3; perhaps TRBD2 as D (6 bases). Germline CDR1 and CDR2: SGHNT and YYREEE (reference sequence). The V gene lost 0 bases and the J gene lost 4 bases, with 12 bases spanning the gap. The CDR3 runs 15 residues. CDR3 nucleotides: TGTGCCAGCAGCTTGGCGGGACTGGGATCAGATACGCAGTATTTT. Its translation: CASSLAGLGSDTQYF.

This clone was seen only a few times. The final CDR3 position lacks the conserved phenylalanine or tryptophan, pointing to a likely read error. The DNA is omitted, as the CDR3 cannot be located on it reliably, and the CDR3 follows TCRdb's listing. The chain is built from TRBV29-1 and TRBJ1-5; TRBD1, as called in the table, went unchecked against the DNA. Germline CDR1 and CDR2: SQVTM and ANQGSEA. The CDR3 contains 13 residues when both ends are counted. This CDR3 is CSVEGDRYQPKHL.

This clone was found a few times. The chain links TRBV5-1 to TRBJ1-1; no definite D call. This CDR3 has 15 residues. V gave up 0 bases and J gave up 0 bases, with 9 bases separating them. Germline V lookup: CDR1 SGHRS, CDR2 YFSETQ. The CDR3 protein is CASSLESGMNTEAFF. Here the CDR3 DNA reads TGCGCCAGCAGCTTGGAGTCGGGAATGAACACTGAAGCTTTCTTT.

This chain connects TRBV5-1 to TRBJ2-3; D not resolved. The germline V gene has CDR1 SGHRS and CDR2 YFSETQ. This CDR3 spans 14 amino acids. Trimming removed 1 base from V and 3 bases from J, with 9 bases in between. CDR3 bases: TGCGCCAGCAGCTTGTTCGTGGCTACAGATACGCAGTATTTT. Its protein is CASSLFVATDTQYF.

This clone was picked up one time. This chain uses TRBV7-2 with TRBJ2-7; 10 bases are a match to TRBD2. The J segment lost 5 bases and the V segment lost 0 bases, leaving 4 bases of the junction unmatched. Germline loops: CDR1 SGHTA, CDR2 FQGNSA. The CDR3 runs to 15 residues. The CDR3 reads CASSLAPSGSHEQYF. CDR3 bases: TGTGCCAGCAGCTTAGCACCTAGCGGGAGTCACGAGCAGTACTTC.

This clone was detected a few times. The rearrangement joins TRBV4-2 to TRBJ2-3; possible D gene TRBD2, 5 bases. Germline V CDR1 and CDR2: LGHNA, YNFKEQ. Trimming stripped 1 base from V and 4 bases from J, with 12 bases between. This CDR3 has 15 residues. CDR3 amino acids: CASSQGTGKADTQYF. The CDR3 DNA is TGTGCCAGCAGCCAAGGTACGGGAAAGGCAGATACGCAGTATTTT.

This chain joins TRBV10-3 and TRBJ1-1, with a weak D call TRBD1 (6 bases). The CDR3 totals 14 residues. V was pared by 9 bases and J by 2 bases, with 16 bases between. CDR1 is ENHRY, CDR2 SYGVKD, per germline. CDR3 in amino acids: CAISNGQSNTEAFF. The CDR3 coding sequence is TGTGCCATTTCAAACGGACAGAGTAACACTGAAGCTTTCTTT.

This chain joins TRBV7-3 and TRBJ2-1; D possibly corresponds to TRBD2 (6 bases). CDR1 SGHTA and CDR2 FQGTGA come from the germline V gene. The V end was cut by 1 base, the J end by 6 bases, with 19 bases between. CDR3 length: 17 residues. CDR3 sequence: CASSLMRSGGIGNEQFF. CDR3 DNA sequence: TGTGCCAGCAGCTTAATGAGGTCCGGCGGGATCGGCAATGAGCAGTTCTTC.

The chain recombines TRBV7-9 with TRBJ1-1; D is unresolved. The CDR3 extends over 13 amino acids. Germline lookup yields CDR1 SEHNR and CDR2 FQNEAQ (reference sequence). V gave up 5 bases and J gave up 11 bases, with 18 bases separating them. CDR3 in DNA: TGTGCCAGCAGCCCTAGTACGGCACGGGAGGCTTTCTTT. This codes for CASSPSTAREAFF.

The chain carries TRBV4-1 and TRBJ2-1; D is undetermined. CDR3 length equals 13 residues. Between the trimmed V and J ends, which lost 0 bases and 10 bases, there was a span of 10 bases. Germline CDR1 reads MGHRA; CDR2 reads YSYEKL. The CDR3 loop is CASSQDAAREQFF. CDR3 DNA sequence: TGCGCCAGCAGCCAAGATGCGGCGCGGGAGCAGTTCTTC.

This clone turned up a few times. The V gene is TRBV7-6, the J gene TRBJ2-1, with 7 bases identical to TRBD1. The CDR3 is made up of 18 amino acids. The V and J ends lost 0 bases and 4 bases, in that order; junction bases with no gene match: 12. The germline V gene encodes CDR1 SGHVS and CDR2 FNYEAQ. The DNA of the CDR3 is TGTGCCAGCAGCTTAGCGGGGACAGCTTATAGACATTACAATGAGCAGTTCTTC. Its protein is CASSLAGTAYRHYNEQFF.

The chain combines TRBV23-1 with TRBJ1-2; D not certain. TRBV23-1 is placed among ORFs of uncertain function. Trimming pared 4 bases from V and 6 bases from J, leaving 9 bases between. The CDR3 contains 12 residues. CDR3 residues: CASSRHCDGYTF. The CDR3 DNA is TGCGCCAGCAGTCGCCACTGCGATGGCTACACCTTC.

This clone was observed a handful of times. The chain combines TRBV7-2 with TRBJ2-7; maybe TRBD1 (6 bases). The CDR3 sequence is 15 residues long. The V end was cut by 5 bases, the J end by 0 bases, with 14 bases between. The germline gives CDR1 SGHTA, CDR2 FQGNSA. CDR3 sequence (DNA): TGTGCCAGCAGCCGGACAGCCGCTACCTCCTACGAGCAGTACGTC. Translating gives CASSRTAATSYEQYV.

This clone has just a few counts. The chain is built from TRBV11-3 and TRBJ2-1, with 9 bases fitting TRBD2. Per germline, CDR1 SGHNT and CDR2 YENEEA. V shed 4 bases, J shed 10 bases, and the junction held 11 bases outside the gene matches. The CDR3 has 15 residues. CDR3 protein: CASSSLAGGSVEQFF. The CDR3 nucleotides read TGTGCCAGCAGCTCTCTGGCGGGAGGGAGCGTGGAGCAGTTCTTC.

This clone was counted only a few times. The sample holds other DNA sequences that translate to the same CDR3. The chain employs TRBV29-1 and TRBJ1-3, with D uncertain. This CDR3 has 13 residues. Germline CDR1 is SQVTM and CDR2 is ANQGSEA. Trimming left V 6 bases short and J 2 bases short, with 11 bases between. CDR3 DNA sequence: TGCAGCGTGAGAGAACAGACTGGAAACACCATATATTTT. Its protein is CSVREQTGNTIYF.

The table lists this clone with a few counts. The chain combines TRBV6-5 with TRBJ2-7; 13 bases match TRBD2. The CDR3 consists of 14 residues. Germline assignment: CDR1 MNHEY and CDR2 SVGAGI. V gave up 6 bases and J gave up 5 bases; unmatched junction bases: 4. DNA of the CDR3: TGTGCCAGCAGGGGACTAGCGGGAATCCACGAGCAGTACTTC. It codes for CASRGLAGIHEQYF.

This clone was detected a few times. The CDR3 region has the DNA TGTGCCTGCACTAGCGGGGCTTACAATGAGCAGTTCTTC. Encoded protein: CACTSGAYNEQFF. The gene calls are TRBV30 and TRBJ2-1; 10 positions match TRBD2. The V and J ends lost 6 bases and 4 bases, in that order; junction bases with no gene match: 3. The germline V gene encodes CDR1 GTSNPN and CDR2 SVGIG (reference sequence). The CDR3 covers 13 residues.

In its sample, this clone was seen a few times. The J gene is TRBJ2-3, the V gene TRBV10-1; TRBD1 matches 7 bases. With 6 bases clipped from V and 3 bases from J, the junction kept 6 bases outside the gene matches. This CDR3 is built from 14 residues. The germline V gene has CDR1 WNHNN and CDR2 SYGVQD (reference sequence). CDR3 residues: CASRKGQRTDTQYF. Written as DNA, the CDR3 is TGCGCCAGCAGGAAGGGACAGCGGACAGATACGCAGTATTTT.

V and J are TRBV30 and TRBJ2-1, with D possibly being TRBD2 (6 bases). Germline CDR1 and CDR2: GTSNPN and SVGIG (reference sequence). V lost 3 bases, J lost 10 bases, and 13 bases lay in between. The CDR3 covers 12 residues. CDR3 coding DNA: TGTGCCTGGAGCCCCGGGGGTGGGGAGCAGTTCTTC. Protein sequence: CAWSPGGGEQFF.

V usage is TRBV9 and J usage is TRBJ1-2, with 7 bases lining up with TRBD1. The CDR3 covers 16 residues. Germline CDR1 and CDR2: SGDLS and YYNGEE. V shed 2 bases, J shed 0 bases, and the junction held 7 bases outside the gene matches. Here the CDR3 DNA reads TGTGCCAGCAGCGTGACAGGGAAGGGGACTAACTATGGCTACACCTTC. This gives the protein CASSVTGKGTNYGYTF.

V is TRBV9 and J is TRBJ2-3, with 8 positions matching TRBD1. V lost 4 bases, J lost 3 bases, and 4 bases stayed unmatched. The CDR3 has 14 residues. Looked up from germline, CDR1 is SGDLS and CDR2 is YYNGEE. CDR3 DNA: TGTGCCAGCAGCCCAGGGGGCGGAACAGATACGCAGTATTTT. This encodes CASSPGGGTDTQYF.

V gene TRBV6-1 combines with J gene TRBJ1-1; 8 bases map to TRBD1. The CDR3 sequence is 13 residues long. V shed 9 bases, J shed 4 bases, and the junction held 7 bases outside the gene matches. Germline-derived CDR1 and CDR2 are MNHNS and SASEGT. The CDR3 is CASPITGGTEAFF. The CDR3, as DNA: TGTGCCAGTCCTATAACAGGGGGCACTGAAGCTTTCTTT.